These 7 T cell receptor beta chains originate from one sample sequenced in a study of vaccination effects on CD4 cells after COVID-19. Before sequencing took place, the ViraFEST assay used viral peptide pools to expand antigen-specific CD4+ T cells. Researchers isolated CD4+ T cells once approximately 10 days of culture had elapsed. In the vaccine recipients, nucleocapsid antibodies were negative and there was no prior SARS-CoV-2 infection. Repertoires were generated with immunoSEQ multiplex PCR, while TCRdb's copy carries only in-frame clones and drops some. The profile shows around 71,000 clones, around three quarters of them singletons. These TCRs' antigens remain unknown. Sequences were derived from CD4+ T cells from PBMCs cultured with HCoV-OC43 spike peptides, sampled before COVID-19 vaccination. The subset denotes: HCoV-OC43 spike overlapping peptide pool stimulation. Every receptor here comes from a human donor who received a COVID-19 vaccine.

The rearrangement joins TRBV6-6 to TRBJ1-2; D is uncertain. Trimming took 5 bases from V and 3 from J, leaving 10 bases between them. CDR1 and CDR2 from the germline V gene are MNHNY and SVGAGI (reference sequence). This CDR3 spans 13 amino acids. The CDR3 DNA reads TGTGCCAGCAGTCGAACTCTGGACTATGGCTACACCTTC. This translates into CASSRTLDYGYTF.

This clone was observed a handful of times. The J gene is TRBJ2-2, the V gene TRBV2; 9 bases align to TRBD1. From germline, CDR1 is SNHLY and CDR2 FYNNEI. The length of the CDR3 is 15 residues. V was pared by 7 bases and J by 0 bases, with 3 bases of the junction left unmatched. In nucleotides, the CDR3 is TGTGCCAGCAAACGACAGGGGGCGAACACCGGGGAGCTGTTTTTT. This codes for CASKRQGANTGELFF. The variable domain in full, with the rest retrieved from reference TRBV2 and TRBJ2-2, is EPEVTQTPSHQVTQMGQEVILRCVPISNHLYFYWYRQILGQKVEFLVSFYNNEISEKSEIFDDQFSVERPDGSNFTLKIRSTKLEDSAMYFCASKRQGANTGELFFGEGSRLTVL.

This clone was seen a few times. The J gene is TRBJ2-1, the V gene TRBV27, with D possibly matching TRBD2 (7 bases). V was trimmed by 3 bases and J by 6 bases, leaving 15 bases between them. From germline, CDR1 is MNHEY and CDR2 SMNVEV (reference sequence). The CDR3 sequence is 15 residues long. The CDR3 loop reads CASSFLGGGSNEQFF. The CDR3 nucleotides are TGTGCCAGCAGTTTCCTAGGGGGGGGAAGCAATGAGCAGTTCTTC.

This chain connects TRBV6-6 to TRBJ1-1; D not certain. The germline gives CDR1 MNHNY, CDR2 SVGAGI (reference sequence). There are 12 residues in the CDR3. Deletions cut 5 bases from V and 7 bases from J, with 11 bases between. DNA for the CDR3: TGTGCCAGCAGTACCCGGGAGGTTGAAGCTTTCTTT. It specifies CASSTREVEAFF.

In the case of this clone: The same CDR3 can be traced to other DNA sequences in this sample. The chain links TRBV11-3 to TRBJ2-1; 9 bases are shared with TRBD2. This CDR3 region has 15 residues. V was pared by 1 base and J by 8 bases, with 6 bases of the junction left unmatched. CDR1 and CDR2 from the germline V gene are SGHNT and YENEEA. The CDR3 sequence is CASSLVASGVDEQFF. CDR3 nucleotides: TGTGCCAGCAGCTTAGTGGCTAGCGGGGTGGATGAGCAGTTCTTC.

The chain combines TRBV27 with TRBJ2-3; weak D call: TRBD2 (5 bases). Trimming stripped 2 bases from V and 4 bases from J, with 16 bases between. This CDR3 comprises 16 residues. The germline gives CDR1 MNHEY, CDR2 SMNVEV (reference sequence). The CDR3 region is CASSLLALNTSDTQYF. The CDR3, as DNA: TGTGCCAGCAGTTTACTAGCACTCAATACCTCAGATACGCAGTATTTT.

A word on this clone: This sample also contains other DNA sequences that code for the same CDR3. This chain links TRBV7-2 with TRBJ2-1; TRBD1 might be the D (6 bases). Germline CDR1 reads SGHTA; CDR2 reads FQGNSA. With 1 base removed from V and 1 base from J, the gap between germline ends came to 8 bases. The CDR3 spans 15 residues. The CDR3 DNA follows: TGTGCCAGCAGCTTAGGCAGGGGATCCTACAATGAGCAGTTCTTC. Encoded protein: CASSLGRGSYNEQFF. Combining the CDR3 with reference TRBV7-2 and TRBJ2-1 gives the whole variable domain GAGVSQSPSNKVTEKGKDVELRCDPISGHTALYWYRQSLGQGLEFLIYFQGNSAPDKSGLPSDRFSAERTGGSVSTLTIQRTQQEDSAVYLCASSLGRGSYNEQFFGPGTRLTVL.